The 29 T cell receptor beta chains reported below all come from one sample, sequenced in a study of beta chain features in type 1 diabetes. Study-level points and caveats: Among patients with Type 1 diabetes, TCRB CDR3s were moderately but significantly shorter in every one of the four CD4+ subsets.

What these receptors recognize is not known. Investigators reverse transcribed all isolated RNA, so they sequenced expressed TCRB transcripts. Measured with immunoSEQ multiplex PCR; TCRdb has only the in-frame clones, and not every one. This sample has hundreds of thousands of clones, with around 9.9% found just once. Sequenced material: naive CD4+ T cells from blood. Receptors were obtained from a young man with type 1 diabetes.

The chain carries TRBV7-2 and TRBJ2-1; the match to TRBD2 covers 11 bases. Trimming took 11 bases from V and 7 from J; bases not matched to a gene: 13. Germline V gene data show CDR1 as SGHTA and CDR2 as FQGNSA. This CDR3 comprises 15 residues. CDR3 in DNA: TGTGCCGCGGGATCACCTAGCGGGGGGAGGAATGAGCAGTTCTTC. This codes for CAAGSPSGGRNEQFF.

The chain has TRBV2 and TRBJ1-2; 7 bases line up with TRBD1. V shed 5 bases and J 3 bases; nucleotides not matched to a gene: 6. CDR1 and CDR2 from the germline V gene are SNHLY and FYNNEI. The CDR3 loop spans 14 amino acids. The CDR3 sequence: CASSKTQGDYGYTF. The DNA of the CDR3 is TGTGCCAGCAGTAAGACTCAGGGGGACTATGGCTACACCTTC.

V usage is TRBV6-6 and J usage is TRBJ1-2, with 7 bases lining up with TRBD1. The junction had 6 bases not matched to a gene; V was cut back by 0 bases and J by 8 bases. The length of the CDR3 is 14 residues. Germline CDR1 reads MNHNY; CDR2 reads SVGAGI (reference sequence). The CDR3 loop is CASSYSGTGVGYTF. For the CDR3, the DNA is TGTGCCAGCAGTTACTCCGGCACAGGGGTAGGCTACACCTTC.

This clone occurred a few times. This chain uses TRBV7-3 with TRBJ2-5; tentatively, D is TRBD1 (7 bases). The germline V gene has CDR1 SGHTA and CDR2 FQGTGA. The V and J ends lost 5 bases and 5 bases respectively, with 15 bases between them. This CDR3 is 14 amino acids long. The CDR3 region is CASSAGGPSETQYF. CDR3 DNA: TGTGCCAGCAGCGCAGGGGGGCCGTCGGAGACCCAGTACTTC.

This clone occurred a few times. The CDR3 spells CASSPSTGYNEQFF. DNA of the CDR3: TGTGCCAGCAGCCCGAGCACAGGGTACAATGAGCAGTTCTTC. The chain links TRBV7-9 to TRBJ2-1; maybe TRBD1 (6 bases). CDR1 is SEHNR and CDR2 is FQNEAQ in the germline V gene (reference sequence). V dropped 5 bases and J dropped 4 bases, with 12 bases sitting between them. The CDR3 consists of 14 residues.

This clone was found a few times. This chain's CDR3 is CASSPLRTGANTEAFF. In nucleotides, the CDR3 is TGTGCCAGCTCACCCCTCCGGACAGGCGCGAACACTGAAGCTTTCTTT. The chain carries TRBV18 and TRBJ1-1; 7 bases line up with TRBD1. Germline V gene sequence: CDR1 KGHSH, CDR2 LQKENI. The CDR3 sequence is 16 residues long. The ends lost 3 bases at V and 1 base at J; junction bases unmatched: 8.

This clone has more than one count but fewer than ten. The chain is built from TRBV19 and TRBJ1-1; D is perhaps TRBD1 (5 bases). V lost 0 bases and J 6 bases, leaving 14 bases between the germline ends. The CDR3 sequence is 15 residues long. CDR1 and CDR2 from the germline V gene are LNHDA and SQIVND (reference sequence). The CDR3 reads CASSIDLWNRPEAFF. The CDR3 DNA reads as TGTGCCAGTAGTATAGATCTCTGGAACAGGCCTGAAGCTTTCTTT.

V gene TRBV30 combines with J gene TRBJ2-3; 10 positions match TRBD1. V was pared by 6 bases and J by 13 bases, with 10 bases of the junction left unmatched. The CDR3 extends over 12 amino acids. Germline loops: CDR1 GTSNPN, CDR2 SVGIG (reference sequence). The CDR3 sequence is CACSRDRGPEYF. CDR3 nucleotides: TGTGCCTGCTCCCGGGACAGGGGCCCAGAGTATTTT.

The rearrangement joins TRBV14 to TRBJ2-7; 7 positions agree with TRBD1. CDR1 and CDR2 from the germline V gene are SGHDN and FVKESK. The CDR3 runs to 15 residues. The J segment lost 6 bases and the V segment lost 4 bases, leaving 12 bases of the junction unmatched. The CDR3 DNA reads TGTGCCAGCAGCCCACAGACAGGGAGCCAAAGCGAGCAGTACTTC. Translated, it gives CASSPQTGSQSEQYF.

This clone was counted between two and nine times. CDR3 bases: TGTGCCAGCGCGGGCTCGATGGTAACTGAAGCTTTCTTT. It yields the protein CASAGSMVTEAFF. The chain carries TRBV28 and TRBJ1-1; D unresolved. This CDR3 is built from 13 residues. Germline V gene lookup returns CDR1 MDHEN and CDR2 SYDVKM. Trimming removed 8 bases from V and 5 bases from J, with 15 bases in between.

This chain uses TRBV16 with TRBJ2-3, with 8 bases identical to TRBD2. Germline-derived CDR1 and CDR2 are KGHSY and FQNENV. This CDR3 contains 14 residues. Trimming at V came to 2 bases and at J to 4 bases, leaving 2 bases not matched to a gene. DNA for the CDR3: TGTGCCAGCAGCCAACTAGCGGGTCCAGATACGCAGTATTTT. As protein: CASSQLAGPDTQYF.

V gene TRBV6-6 combines with J gene TRBJ2-2; D ambiguous. The CDR3 has 14 amino acids. Germline lookup yields CDR1 MNHNY and CDR2 SVGAGI (reference sequence). Trimming took off 4 bases at V and 6 bases at J, with 12 bases between the two ends. Here the CDR3 DNA reads TGTGCCAGCAGTTCCCCCGCGATCTCCGGGGAGCTGTTTTTT. Amino acid sequence: CASSSPAISGELFF.

This chain joins TRBV29-1 and TRBJ1-2, with D possibly matching TRBD1 (6 bases). This CDR3 is 14 amino acids long. Germline V gene data show CDR1 as SQVTM and CDR2 as ANQGSEA. V was shortened by 4 bases and J by 8 bases, with 20 bases between the two germline ends. CDR3 DNA sequence: TGCAGCGTTGCGCAGGGCAGGGGTCCCAGGGGCTACACCTTC. Translating gives CSVAQGRGPRGYTF.

In its sample, this clone was seen a few times. The rearrangement links TRBV30 to TRBJ2-3; 11 nucleotides align to TRBD1. The germline CDR1 and CDR2 sequences are GTSNPN and SVGIG (reference sequence). V lost 5 bases, J lost 4 bases, and 8 bases stayed unmatched. The CDR3 runs 15 residues. Here the CDR3 DNA reads TGTGCCTGGGGAAGGACAGGGGGCTGGTCAGATACGCAGTATTTT. It encodes CAWGRTGGWSDTQYF. Supplemented by reference TRBV30 and TRBJ2-3, the full variable domain reads SQTIHQWPATLVQPVGSPLSLECTVEGTSNPNLYWYRQAAGRGLQLLFYSVGIGQISSEVPQNLSASRPQDRQFILSSKKLLLSDSGFYLCAWGRTGGWSDTQYFGPGTRLTVL.

This clone has more than one count but fewer than ten. The chain has TRBV5-1 and TRBJ2-3, with TRBD2 matching over 9 bases. CDR1 is SGHRS, CDR2 YFSETQ, per germline. There are 14 residues in the CDR3. The trim removed 6 bases at V and 5 bases at J, leaving 7 bases unmatched. The CDR3 DNA follows: TGCGCCAGCAAAATGGGTAGCGGGGGAGATACGCAGTATTTT. It encodes CASKMGSGGDTQYF.

In its sample, this clone was seen a few times. The same CDR3 is also encoded by other DNA sequences in this sample. The chain employs TRBV6-5 and TRBJ2-7; 9 positions agree with TRBD1. V shed 0 bases and J 1 base; nucleotides not matched to a gene: 1. The CDR3 loop spans 15 amino acids. In germline, CDR1 is MNHEY, CDR2 SVGAGI. The CDR3 loop reads CASSYSGTGSYEQYF. In DNA, the CDR3 is TGTGCCAGCAGTTACTCTGGGACAGGGTCCTACGAGCAGTACTTC.

This clone has just a few counts. The chain is built from TRBV5-6 and TRBJ1-2; 7 bases align to TRBD1. There are 12 residues in the CDR3. In germline, CDR1 is SGHDT, CDR2 YYEEEE. Unmatched junction bases numbered 2, after V lost 4 bases and J lost 5 bases. CDR3 residues: CASSPQGYGYTF. CDR3 sequence (DNA): TGTGCCAGCAGCCCACAGGGGTATGGCTACACCTTC.

The chain combines TRBV9 with TRBJ1-4; no clear D gene. V was clipped by 0 bases and J by 8 bases, with 14 bases between them. The CDR3 has 15 amino acids. The germline V gene encodes CDR1 SGDLS and CDR2 YYNGEE. The CDR3 reads CASSVAPGLGEKLFF. In DNA form, the CDR3 reads TGTGCCAGCAGCGTAGCTCCGGGGTTGGGAGAAAAACTGTTTTTT.

This clone was counted a few times. The chain joins TRBV4-2 to TRBJ2-6; 7 bases match TRBD2. The germline CDR1 and CDR2 sequences are LGHNA and YNFKEQ. V was clipped by 3 bases and J by 0 bases; unmatched bases: 8. The CDR3 contains 18 residues. CDR3 residues: CASSHPRGESSGANVLTF. CDR3 DNA: TGTGCCAGCAGCCATCCCCGGGGGGAGAGCTCTGGGGCCAACGTCCTGACTTTC.

Points on this clone: Other DNA sequences in this specimen translate into the identical CDR3. This chain links TRBV7-2 with TRBJ2-3; 11 bases agree with TRBD2. The CDR3 consists of 16 residues. The V gene's germline CDR1 is SGHTA and CDR2 FQGNSA. The V gene end was trimmed by 5 bases and the J gene end by 0 bases; junction bases not matched to a gene: 4. In DNA form, the CDR3 reads TGTGCCAGCAGCCCGGGACTAGCGGCGAGCACAGATACGCAGTATTTT. Its protein is CASSPGLAASTDTQYF.

V is TRBV11-2 and J is TRBJ2-7; D is perhaps TRBD1 (5 bases). The CDR3 has 14 residues. V lost 3 bases, J lost 1 base, and 10 bases lay in between. Germline assignment: CDR1 SGHAT and CDR2 FQNNGV. The CDR3 region is CASSFRGYSYEQYF. As DNA, the CDR3 is TGTGCCAGCAGCTTTAGGGGTTATTCCTACGAGCAGTACTTC.

V usage is TRBV7-9 and J usage is TRBJ2-5, with a possible D match to TRBD1 (5 bases). CDR1 is SEHNR and CDR2 is FQNEAQ in the germline V gene (reference sequence). The CDR3 length is 11 residues. The V gene lost 5 bases and the J gene lost 5 bases, with 6 bases spanning the gap. CDR3 sequence reads: CASSNRETQYF. The CDR3 coding sequence is TGTGCCAGCAGCAACAGGGAGACCCAGTACTTC. Based on the CDR3 plus reference TRBV7-9 and TRBJ2-5, the full variable domain is DTGVSQNPRHKITKRGQNVTFRCDPISEHNRLYWYRQTLGQGPEFLTYFQNEAQLEKSRLLSDRFSAERPKGSFSTLEIQRTEQGDSAMYLCASSNRETQYFGPGTRLLVL.

This clone was picked up a small number of times. The chain employs TRBV5-6 and TRBJ1-2; perhaps TRBD1 as D (6 bases). CDR1 and CDR2 (germline): SGHDT, YYEEEE. Trimming left V 3 bases short and J 3 bases short, with 9 bases between. This CDR3 spans 13 amino acids. The CDR3 region is CASSWGQDYGYTF. CDR3 nucleotides: TGTGCCAGCAGCTGGGGGCAGGACTATGGCTACACCTTC.

The rearrangement uses TRBV7-3 and TRBJ2-7; TRBD1 aligns across 7 bases. The ends lost 6 bases at V and 4 bases at J; junction bases unmatched: 6. The V gene's germline CDR1 is SGHTA and CDR2 FQGTGA. The CDR3 covers 13 residues. CDR3: CASSSGQDYEQYF. Written as DNA, the CDR3 is TGTGCCAGCAGTTCCGGACAGGATTACGAGCAGTACTTC. Combining the CDR3 with reference TRBV7-3 and TRBJ2-7 gives the whole variable domain GAGVSQTPSNKVTEKGKYVELRCDPISGHTALYWYRQSLGQGPEFLIYFQGTGAADDSGLPNDRFFAVRPEGSVSTLKIQRTERGDSAVYLCASSSGQDYEQYFGPGTRLTVT.

J is TRBJ1-2 and V is TRBV30; 7 bases agree with TRBD1. Trimming cost V 5 bases and J 6 bases; bases outside gene matches: 12. The germline V gene has CDR1 GTSNPN and CDR2 SVGIG (reference sequence). The CDR3 has 14 amino acids. The chain's CDR3 is CAWDPGQRTNGYTF. CDR3 bases: TGTGCCTGGGATCCGGGACAGAGAACTAATGGCTACACCTTC. Full variable domain (remainder filled in from reference TRBV30 and TRBJ1-2): SQTIHQWPATLVQPVGSPLSLECTVEGTSNPNLYWYRQAAGRGLQLLFYSVGIGQISSEVPQNLSASRPQDRQFILSSKKLLLSDSGFYLCAWDPGQRTNGYTFGSGTRLTVV.

The rearrangement links TRBV29-1 to TRBJ2-5; D remains unclear. V was pared by 3 bases and J by 2 bases, with 10 bases between. This CDR3 contains 13 residues. Germline CDR1 and CDR2: SQVTM and ANQGSEA. This chain's CDR3 is CSVDSSRQETQYF. The CDR3 DNA follows: TGCAGCGTTGACAGTTCCCGTCAAGAGACCCAGTACTTC.

This clone was counted between two and nine times. The CDR3 DNA follows: TGTGCCAGTAGTCCCGACTGGACAGGCAACTATGGCTACACCTTC. It is translated as CASSPDWTGNYGYTF. The rearrangement uses TRBV19 and TRBJ1-2, with 7 bases lining up with TRBD1. The CDR3 runs 15 residues. Germline V gene sequence: CDR1 LNHDA, CDR2 SQIVND (reference sequence). Losses at the gene ends were 5 bases for V and 2 bases for J; bases not matched to a gene: 8.

The chain is built from TRBV7-2 and TRBJ2-1; 8 bases line up with TRBD2. Germline lookup yields CDR1 SGHTA and CDR2 FQGNSA. This CDR3 region has 15 residues. The V gene end was trimmed by 5 bases and the J gene end by 9 bases; junction bases not matched to a gene: 12. CDR3 DNA sequence: TGTGCCAGCAGCGATCGCCCTCACCGGGAGGGTGAGCAGTTCTTC. Translating gives CASSDRPHREGEQFF.

This clone appeared a few times. The chain combines TRBV29-1 with TRBJ2-7; tentative D call: TRBD2 (5 bases). The ends were cut back, 4 bases at V and 7 bases at J, with 17 bases in the middle. This CDR3 spans 13 amino acids. CDR1 is SQVTM and CDR2 is ANQGSEA in the germline V gene. CDR3 loop: CSVALGETREQYF. CDR3 nucleotides: TGCAGCGTTGCTCTCGGGGAAACGCGGGAGCAGTACTTC.